These 28 T cell receptor beta chains originate from one sample sequenced in a study of T cell responses to AZD1222 COVID-19 vaccine. Only in-frame clones appear in the TCRdb table, and some are missing; sequencing was by immunoSEQ multiplex PCR. The table shows 150,000 to 200,000 clones, with almost 90% occurring only once. This specimen consisted of peripheral blood, obtained on day 0 of AZD1222 vaccination. The receptors were gathered from an adult in good health.

This clone was picked up a small number of times. The V and J genes are TRBV9 and TRBJ2-1; D unresolved. This CDR3 contains 13 residues. Germline lookup yields CDR1 SGDLS and CDR2 YYNGEE. V lost 1 base and J lost 3, with 5 bases in between. CDR3 sequence (DNA): TGTGCCAGCAGCGTACTCGACTACAATGAGCAGTTCTTC. It yields the protein CASSVLDYNEQFF.

The chain joins TRBV28 to TRBJ1-1; no clear D. V was shortened by 3 bases and J by 1 base, with 12 bases between the two germline ends. Germline V gives CDR1 MDHEN, CDR2 SYDVKM. This CDR3 has 15 residues. The CDR3 DNA reads as TGTGCCAGCAGTTTGACCCAGATGGGGAACACTGAAGCTTTCTTT. Translating it yields CASSLTQMGNTEAFF. The variable domain in full, completed from reference TRBV28 and TRBJ1-1, reads DVKVTQSSRYLVKRTGEKVFLECVQDMDHENMFWYRQDPGLGLRLIYFSYDVKMKEKGDIPEGYSVSREKKERFSLILESASTNQTSMYLCASSLTQMGNTEAFFGQGTRLTVV.

CDR3: CAWSVWGAVNTEAFF. The CDR3 DNA reads TGTGCCTGGAGTGTCTGGGGGGCTGTGAACACTGAAGCTTTCTTT. This rearrangement joins TRBV30 to TRBJ1-1, with D possibly being TRBD1 (6 bases). Germline V gene lookup returns CDR1 GTSNPN and CDR2 SVGIG (reference sequence). The length of the CDR3 is 15 residues. The V end lost 0 bases, the J end lost 0 bases, and 11 bases lay between the germline ends.

This chain connects TRBV19 to TRBJ1-5; D might be TRBD1 (6 bases). V lost 4 bases and J 1 base, leaving 20 bases between the germline ends. CDR3 size: 18 residues. Germline CDR1 is LNHDA and CDR2 is SQIVND (reference sequence). The CDR3 protein is CASSNPISDRRSNQPQHF. The CDR3 nucleotides read TGTGCCAGTAGTAACCCTATTTCCGACAGGAGAAGCAATCAGCCCCAGCATTTT.

Of note for this clone: Other DNA sequences from this sample encode an identical CDR3 as well. V gene TRBV7-9 combines with J gene TRBJ2-3; 7 bases are shared with TRBD2. This CDR3 has 15 amino acids. CDR1 and CDR2 from the germline V gene are SEHNR and FQNEAQ (reference sequence). Trimming took 1 base from V and 1 from J; bases not matched to a gene: 2. The CDR3 DNA sequence: TGTGCCAGCAGCTTAGTAAGCGGGGGCACAGATACGCAGTATTTT. Protein sequence: CASSLVSGGTDTQYF. Filled out from reference TRBV7-9 and TRBJ2-3, the complete variable domain reads DTGVSQNPRHKITKRGQNVTFRCDPISEHNRLYWYRQTLGQGPEFLTYFQNEAQLEKSRLLSDRFSAERPKGSFSTLEIQRTEQGDSAMYLCASSLVSGGTDTQYFGPGTRLTVL.

This rearrangement joins TRBV5-1 to TRBJ2-3; D ambiguous. V lost 0 bases, J lost 4 bases, and 9 bases lay in between. This CDR3 is built from 14 residues. Germline CDR1 reads SGHRS; CDR2 reads YFSETQ. CDR3 DNA: TGCGCCAGCAGCTTGGGCAGGTCCCCAGATACGCAGTATTTT. It encodes CASSLGRSPDTQYF. The full variable domain, in which reference TRBV5-1 and TRBJ2-3 provide the parts outside the CDR3, is KAGVTQTPRYLIKTRGQQVTLSCSPISGHRSVSWYQQTPGQGLQFLFEYFSETQRNKGNFPGRFSGRQFSNSRSEMNVSTLELGDSALYLCASSLGRSPDTQYFGPGTRLTVL.

CDR3: CASSEGIGYTF. DNA of the CDR3: TGTGCCAGCAGTGAGGGGATTGGCTACACCTTC. The rearrangement links TRBV6-2 or TRBV6-3 to TRBJ1-2; possibly TRBD1 for D (5 bases). This CDR3 has 11 amino acids. Germline CDR1 reads MNHEY; CDR2 reads SVGEGT. Deletions cut 5 bases from V and 7 bases from J, with 8 bases between.

To note about this clone: A read error may explain this, as a much larger clone is one base away. V gene TRBV6-4 combines with J gene TRBJ2-3; TRBD2 aligns across 9 bases. V shed 11 bases and J 2 bases; nucleotides not matched to a gene: 14. The CDR3 sequence is 16 residues long. From germline, CDR1 is MRHNA and CDR2 SNTAGT. The CDR3 reads CARCDAAGGTTDTQYF. The CDR3 DNA reads as TGTGCCCGCTGTGACGCCGCGGGGGGGACCACAGATACGCAGTATTTT.

The genes are TRBV4-2 and TRBJ2-2; unclear D gene. Germline CDR1 LGHNA, CDR2 YNFKEQ. This CDR3 region has 13 residues. V lost 0 bases and J lost 7, with 6 bases in between. CDR3 DNA sequence: TGTGCCAGCAGCCAAGATTTAAGCGGGGAGCTGTTTTTT. Its translation: CASSQDLSGELFF.

The chain uses TRBV5-1 and TRBJ1-4; no reliable D call. The CDR3 loop spans 15 amino acids. The V end lost 0 bases, the J end lost 8 bases, and 14 bases lay between the germline ends. In germline, CDR1 is SGHRS, CDR2 YFSETQ. The chain's CDR3 is CASSLGTASEEKLFF. The DNA of the CDR3 is TGCGCCAGCAGCTTGGGGACGGCCAGTGAGGAAAAACTGTTTTTT.

The chain combines TRBV3-1 (or the pseudogene TRBV3-2) with TRBJ1-3; the D gene is possibly TRBD1 (5 bases). Germline-derived CDR1 and CDR2 are LGHDT and YNNKEL (reference sequence). The ends were cut back, 1 base at V and 0 bases at J, with 10 bases in the middle. CDR3 length equals 16 residues. The CDR3 coding sequence is TGTGCCAGCAGCCAAGGGACAAGCAACTCTGGAAACACCATATATTTT. It yields the protein CASSQGTSNSGNTIYF.

This clone was recorded a few times. DNA for the CDR3: TGTGCCAGCAGCTTGGACCCTCAACAGGGACGAAATTCACCCCTCCACTTT. This codes for CASSLDPQQGRNSPLHF. The chain recombines TRBV5-4 with TRBJ1-6; D perhaps matches TRBD1 (6 bases). The V gene lost 0 bases and the J gene lost 7 bases, with 17 bases spanning the gap. The CDR3 extends over 17 amino acids. Germline V lookup: CDR1 SGHNT, CDR2 YYREEE (reference sequence).

CDR3 protein: CASSQGGADTQYF. As DNA, the CDR3 is TGTGCCAGCAGCCAAGGGGGCGCAGATACGCAGTATTTT. The chain combines TRBV3-1 (or the pseudogene TRBV3-2) with TRBJ2-3; tentative D call: TRBD1 (5 bases). The CDR3 totals 13 residues. Trimming removed 1 base from V and 4 bases from J, with 6 bases in between. Germline lookup yields CDR1 LGHDT and CDR2 YNNKEL (reference sequence).

The DNA for the CDR3 is TGTGCCAGCAGCCTCGAACAATACGAGCAGTACTTC. It specifies CASSLEQYEQYF. The genes are TRBV5-5 and TRBJ2-7; D is ambiguous. Trimming stripped 4 bases from V and 4 bases from J, with 9 bases between. The CDR3 sequence is 12 residues long. Germline lookup yields CDR1 SGHKS and CDR2 YYEKEE (reference sequence). Looking up the rest from reference TRBV5-5 and TRBJ2-7 gives the full variable domain: DAGVTQSPTHLIKTRGQQVTLRCSPISGHKSVSWYQQVLGQGPQFIFQYYEKEERGRGNFPDRFSARQFPNYSSELNVNALLLGDSALYLCASSLEQYEQYFGPGTRLTVT.

The chain carries TRBV2 and TRBJ1-1; 8 bases match TRBD1. The length of the CDR3 is 14 residues. Trimming at V came to 6 bases and at J to 5 bases, leaving 8 bases not matched to a gene. CDR1 SNHLY and CDR2 FYNNEI come from the germline V gene. Here the CDR3 reads CASRLRTGRTEAFF. For the CDR3, the DNA is TGTGCCAGCAGGCTTCGGACAGGGAGGACTGAAGCTTTCTTT. Full variable domain (remainder filled in from reference TRBV2 and TRBJ1-1): EPEVTQTPSHQVTQMGQEVILRCVPISNHLYFYWYRQILGQKVEFLVSFYNNEISEKSEIFDDQFSVERPDGSNFTLKIRSTKLEDSAMYFCASRLRTGRTEAFFGQGTRLTVV.

This sequence joins TRBV24-1 and TRBJ2-5; 8 bases line up with TRBD2. Trimming cost V 7 bases and J 5 bases; bases outside gene matches: 8. The CDR3 spans 14 residues. Germline V gene sequence: CDR1 KGHDR, CDR2 SFDVKD. As DNA, the CDR3 is TGTGCCACCAGAAATCGGGGGGGTGAGGAGACCCAGTACTTC. Protein: CATRNRGGEETQYF.

The chain couples TRBV4-3 to TRBJ2-3; 14 bases line up with TRBD2. V lost 0 bases to trimming and J lost 3 bases; unmatched junction nucleotides: 11. CDR3 length: 20 residues. Germline CDR1 reads LGHNA; CDR2 reads YSLEER. The CDR3 spells CASSQDVLGLAGVKTDTQYF. The CDR3 DNA is TGCGCCAGCAGCCAAGATGTCTTGGGACTAGCGGGAGTTAAGACAGATACGCAGTATTTT.

The count of this clone is one. This chain connects TRBV6-4 to TRBJ1-6, with a tentative D call TRBD1 (5 bases). The V gene lost 6 bases and the J gene lost 6 bases, with 12 bases spanning the gap. Germline V gene sequence: CDR1 MRHNA, CDR2 SNTAGT. This CDR3 has 14 residues. As DNA, the CDR3 is TGTGCCAGCAGCTTGACAGAGATTAATTCACCCCTCCACTTT. It codes for CASSLTEINSPLHF.

This chain links TRBV28 with TRBJ2-2, with D unresolved. The CDR3 contains 13 residues. The germline gives CDR1 MDHEN, CDR2 SYDVKM. V was shortened by 1 base and J by 6 bases, with 6 bases between the two germline ends. CDR3: CASSLLGPGELFF. DNA for the CDR3: TGTGCCAGCAGTTTATTAGGTCCCGGGGAGCTGTTTTTT.

The V and J genes are TRBV4-3 and TRBJ1-1; D may be TRBD1 (5 bases). The CDR3 length is 15 residues. V shed 0 bases and J shed 7 bases, with 15 bases lying between them. CDR1 is LGHNA, CDR2 YSLEER, per germline. The CDR3 DNA reads TGCGCCAGCAGCCAAGATGGGGCAGGGCTAGATGAAGCTTTCTTT. It yields the protein CASSQDGAGLDEAFF.

This clone was detected once. V usage is TRBV6-5 and J usage is TRBJ1-4, with 7 bases aligning to TRBD1. CDR1 and CDR2 (germline): MNHEY, SVGAGI. The CDR3 runs 14 residues. The V gene end was trimmed by 5 bases and the J gene end by 7 bases; junction bases not matched to a gene: 7. CDR3 in DNA: TGTGCCAGCAGTAGGACAGGAGGTCCTGAAAAACTGTTTTTT. As protein: CASSRTGGPEKLFF.

This clone showed up just a few times. V usage is TRBV20-1 and J usage is TRBJ2-1, with a tentative D call TRBD1 (6 bases). Germline V gene lookup returns CDR1 DFQATT and CDR2 SNEGSKA (reference sequence). V dropped 5 bases and J dropped 8 bases, with 10 bases sitting between them. CDR3 size: 11 residues. The CDR3 region is CSALQGHEQFF. The DNA of the CDR3 is TGCAGTGCTTTACAGGGCCATGAGCAGTTCTTC.

CDR3 DNA sequence: TGTGCCACCAGTGAGGCGACAGGGAAGGGTAACACCGGGGAGCTGTTTTTT. Amino acids: CATSEATGKGNTGELFF. The genes are TRBV24-1 and TRBJ2-2, with TRBD1 matching over 7 bases. Germline V gene data show CDR1 as KGHDR and CDR2 as SFDVKD. J lost 2 bases, V lost 4 bases, and 9 bases had no gene match. This CDR3 spans 17 amino acids.

The V and J genes are TRBV3-1 (or the pseudogene TRBV3-2) and TRBJ2-4; 7 bases match TRBD2. This CDR3 contains 15 residues. Germline CDR1 and CDR2: LGHDT and YNNKEL (reference sequence). Unmatched junction bases numbered 11, after V lost 4 bases and J lost 8 bases. The CDR3 loop is CASSPSAGGGDIQYF. CDR3 nucleotide sequence: TGTGCCAGCAGCCCGTCGGCCGGGGGAGGGGACATTCAGTACTTC.

The chain joins TRBV6-2 or TRBV6-3 to TRBJ2-5; D is undetermined. The CDR3 sequence is 15 residues long. The germline gives CDR1 MNHEY, CDR2 SVGEGT. The V end was cut by 0 bases, the J end by 4 bases, with 12 bases between. In DNA form, the CDR3 reads TGTGCCAGCAGTTACTCGTCCCCTATCAGAGAGACCCAGTACTTC. Its translation: CASSYSSPIRETQYF.

The chain couples TRBV27 to TRBJ2-7; possible D gene TRBD1, 6 bases. The CDR3 has 15 residues. Trimming removed 3 bases from V and 2 bases from J, with 14 bases in between. Germline CDR1 MNHEY, CDR2 SMNVEV (reference sequence). The CDR3 bases are TGTGCCAGCAGTTTGCGGTCAGGGGCGGCCTACGAGCAGTACTTC. Translation gives CASSLRSGAAYEQYF.

The chain employs TRBV28 and TRBJ2-3, with unresolved D. The CDR3 is 14 amino acids. Trimming shortened V by 4 bases and J by 0 bases, and 8 bases separated the two germline ends. Germline V gene lookup returns CDR1 MDHEN and CDR2 SYDVKM. The CDR3 region is CASSSWGSTDTQYF. In DNA, the CDR3 is TGTGCCAGCAGTTCCTGGGGTAGCACAGATACGCAGTATTTT.

This chain connects TRBV12-3 or TRBV12-4 to TRBJ1-1; D is uncertain. Trimming removed 4 bases from V and 0 bases from J, with 6 bases in between. The CDR3 spans 13 residues. CDR3 sequence: CASSSRVNTEAFF. Here the CDR3 DNA reads TGTGCCAGCAGTTCAAGGGTGAACACTGAAGCTTTCTTT.